This T cell receptor beta chain was identified in a study of monozygotic twins with inflammatory bowel disease. Study-wide results and caveats: Any single strong signal or clonotype tied to IBD lacked support.

Looked up from germline, CDR1 is GTSNPN and CDR2 is SVGIG (reference sequence). The CDR3 runs 19 residues. Regarding this clonotype: Antigen: not known.

Incorporation of UMIs carrying a 6-nucleotide sample barcode was performed by template switching. TCRdb reworked the 5' RACE reads into one entry per CDR3 protein, no DNA. The sample table includes a few hundred thousand distinct CDR3 sequences. This TCR was sampled from a human donor with ulcerative colitis or Crohn's disease, or a healthy co-twin of an affected twin (not recorded which). The specimen sequenced was blood. This chain connects TRBV30 to TRBJ2-3; TCRdb reports TRBD2, a call that lacks DNA to check it against. The chain's CDR3 is CAWSAPTSGGPSSTDTQYF.